This is a list of T cell receptor beta chains from one sample in a study of blood T cell repertoires in COVID-19. Some clones are missing from TCRdb's copy, which holds only in-frame ones; the method was immunoSEQ multiplex PCR. The data show some 310,000 clones, around 90% seen once. Source material: peripheral blood. These receptors were collected from a man aged 50 to 60 with active or convalescent COVID-19. Both conserved end residues are part of each CDR3. Clone size appears in some rows only: once, few, many, or a class for an expanded clone.

V: TRBV2
J: TRBJ1-2
size: few
CDR3: CASRWQGGPYGYTF

V: TRBV29-1
J: TRBJ2-7
size: once
CDR3: CSVLGASVPYEQYF

V: TRBV5-5
J: TRBJ2-1
size: .
CDR3: CASSPFVANEQFF

V: TRBV2
J: TRBJ1-2
size: .
CDR3: CASSEFGRTSNYGYTF

V: TRBV7-3
J: TRBJ2-5
size: .
CDR3: CASSRQGAGETQYF

V: TRBV6-6
J: TRBJ1-5
size: .
CDR3: CASSLDGRYSNQPQHF

V: TRBV27
J: TRBJ1-1
size: .
CDR3: CASSSDRGRGNTEAFF

V: TRBV5-1
J: TRBJ2-1
size: .
CDR3: CASSLELAEYNEQFF

V: TRBV11-2
J: TRBJ2-1
size: .
CDR3: CASSSVGTGHNEQFF

V: TRBV6-5
J: TRBJ2-1
size: once
CDR3: CASGLGGNEQFF